The present T cell receptor (beta chain) was sequenced within a study of blood T cell repertoires in COVID-19. The germline V gene has CDR1 SGDLS and CDR2 YYNGEE. The CDR3 covers 16 residues. V shed 0 bases and J 6 bases; nucleotides not matched to a gene: 9. Measured with immunoSEQ multiplex PCR; TCRdb has only the in-frame clones, and not every one. The sample shows 150,000 to 200,000 clones, around 90% of them seen only once. The V call is TRBV9, the J call TRBJ2-1; TRBD2 aligns across 7 bases. The sample was peripheral blood. The receptor was derived from a human donor in a cohort sampled during active COVID-19. Here the CDR3 DNA reads TGTGCCAGCAGCGTAGGGACTAGTAGGGCCCCCAATGAGCAGTTCTTC. This translates into CASSVGTSRAPNEQFF. Full variable domain (outside the CDR3, taken from reference TRBV9 and TRBJ2-1): DSGVTQTPKHLITATGQRVTLRCSPRSGDLSVYWYQQSLDQGLQFLIQYYNGEERAKGNILERFSAQQFPDLHSELNLSSLELGDSALYFCASSVGTSRAPNEQFFGPGTRLTVL.